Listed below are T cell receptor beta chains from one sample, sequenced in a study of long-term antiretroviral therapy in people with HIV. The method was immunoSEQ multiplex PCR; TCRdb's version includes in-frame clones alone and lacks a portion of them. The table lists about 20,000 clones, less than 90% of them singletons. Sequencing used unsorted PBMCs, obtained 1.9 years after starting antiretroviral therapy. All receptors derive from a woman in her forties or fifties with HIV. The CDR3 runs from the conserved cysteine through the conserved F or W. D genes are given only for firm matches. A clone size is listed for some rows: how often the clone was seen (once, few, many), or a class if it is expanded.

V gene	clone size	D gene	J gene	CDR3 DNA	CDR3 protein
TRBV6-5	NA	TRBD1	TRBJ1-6	TGTGCCAGCAGTTTGGGGGGACAGGAGCAATCACCCCTCCACTTT	CASSLGGQEQSPLHF
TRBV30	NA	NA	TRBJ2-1	TGTGCCTGGAGTGTACGTGGATATGAGCAGTTCTTC	CAWSVRGYEQFF
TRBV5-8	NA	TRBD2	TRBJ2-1	TGTGCCAGCAGCTTGACTAGCGGCTACAATGAGCAGTTCTTC	CASSLTSGYNEQFF
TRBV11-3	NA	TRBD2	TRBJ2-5	TGTGCCAGCAGCACCCAAGCGGGGGGTGAAGAGACCCAGTACTTC	CASSTQAGGEETQYF
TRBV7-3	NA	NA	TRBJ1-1	TGTGCCAGCAGCTTAGAGGTGAACACTGAAGCTTTCTTT	CASSLEVNTEAFF
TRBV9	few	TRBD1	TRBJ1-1	TGTGCCAGCAGCGAGGGGACAGGGGGTGTGAGGAACACTGAAGCTTTCTTT	CASSEGTGGVRNTEAFF
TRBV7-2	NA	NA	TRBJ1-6	TGTGCCAGCAGCCCTACAATCCGAGAACCTAATTCACCCCTCCACTTT	CASSPTIREPNSPLHF
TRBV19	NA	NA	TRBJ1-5	TGTGCCAGTAGTGGAGGGGGGCTGGGTCAGCCCCAGCATTTT	CASSGGGLGQPQHF
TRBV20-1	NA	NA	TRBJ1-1	TGCAGTGCTGTACCAGGTGCTGAAGCTTTCTTT	CSAVPGAEAFF
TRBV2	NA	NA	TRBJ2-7	TGTGCCAGCCATAAATTGATCACTCCCTCCGAGCAGTACTTC	CASHKLITPSEQYF
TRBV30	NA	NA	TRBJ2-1	TGTGCCTGGAGTAGACTGGGAGAGCAGTTCTTC	CAWSRLGEQFF
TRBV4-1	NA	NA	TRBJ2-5	TGCGCCAGCAGCCAGTCCGGGCCGACGAGCGGGGAGACCCAGTACTTC	CASSQSGPTSGETQYF
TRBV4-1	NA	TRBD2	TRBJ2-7	TGCGCCAGCAGCCGCGGGGGGGGGTTCGACTACGAGCAGTACTTC	CASSRGGGFDYEQYF
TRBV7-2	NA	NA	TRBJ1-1	TGTGCCAGCAGCGTAGGCGCCGGGATAGTGACTGAAGCTTTCTTT	CASSVGAGIVTEAFF
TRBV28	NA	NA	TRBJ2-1	TGTGCCAGCAGTTCTAGCGCCCATGAGCAGTTCTTC	CASSSSAHEQFF
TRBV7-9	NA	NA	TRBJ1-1	TGTGCCAGCAGCTTAGGAACCACTGAAGCTTTCTTT	CASSLGTTEAFF
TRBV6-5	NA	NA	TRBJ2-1	TGTGCCAGCAGTTACACCACAGGGAATCCCTACAATGAGCAGTTCTTC	CASSYTTGNPYNEQFF
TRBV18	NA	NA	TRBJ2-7	TGTGCCAGCTCACCCCTGTCCGAGGAGGCAAGCGAGCAGTACTTC	CASSPLSEEASEQYF
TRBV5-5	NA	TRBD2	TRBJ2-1	TGTGCCAGCAGCGTAGGACTAGAGGGTGAGCAGTTCTTC	CASSVGLEGEQFF
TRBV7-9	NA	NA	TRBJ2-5	TGTGCCAGCAGCTTAGCCGAATACCAAGAGACCCAGTACTTC	CASSLAEYQETQYF
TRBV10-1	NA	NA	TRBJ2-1	TGCGCCAGCAGATTGGAGCCTGATTGCGATCCTCTTAGTGAGCAGTTCTTC	CASRLEPDCDPLSEQFF
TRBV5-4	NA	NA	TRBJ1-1	TGTGCCAGCAGCTTGGACCTGGGAAAGGGGGGAACTGAAGCTTTCTTT	CASSLDLGKGGTEAFF
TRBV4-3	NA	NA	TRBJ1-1	TGCGCCAGCAGCCAAGATACCCCGAACACTGAAGCTTTCTTT	CASSQDTPNTEAFF
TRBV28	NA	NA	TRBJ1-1	TGTGCCAGCAGTTTCCCGCCGGGGGGGAACACTGAAGCTTTCTTT	CASSFPPGGNTEAFF
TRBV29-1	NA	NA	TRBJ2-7	TGCAGCGTTGTTTGGCCCGGCTCCTACGAGCAGTACTTC	CSVVWPGSYEQYF
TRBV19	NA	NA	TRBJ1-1	TGTGCCAGTAGTGGCACGGTCGCTGAAGCTTTCTTT	CASSGTVAEAFF
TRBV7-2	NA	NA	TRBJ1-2	TGTGCCAGCGGGGGATTTGGGTCGAACTATGGCTACACCTTC	CASGGFGSNYGYTF